A single sample is the source of the 3 T cell receptor beta chains below, sequenced in a study of human CD8 memory T cell subsets. Libraries of TCR beta chains were produced by 5' RACE (UMI-labeled). TCRdb reprocessed the 5' RACE reads; each CDR3 protein has one entry and no DNA is given. The table for this sample gives about 4,900 distinct CDR3 sequences. Input material: CD8+ effector memory T cells (TEM) sorted from PBMCs. Indicated subset: effector memory CD8 T cells, CCR7- CD45RO+ CD95+. Receptor source: a human donor in good health.

V usage is TRBV6-1 and J usage is TRBJ2-3; the D gene TCRdb calls, TRBD1, cannot be checked with no DNA. Germline CDR1 MNHNS, CDR2 SASEGT. The CDR3 loop spans 17 amino acids. The CDR3 sequence is CASSELAGDSGTDTQYF.

This chain connects TRBV25-1 to TRBJ2-7. The CDR3 has 11 residues. Germline values: CDR1 MGHDK, CDR2 SYGVNS. The CDR3: CASSTYTEQYF.

V and J are TRBV6-2 or TRBV6-3 and TRBJ2-1. Germline CDR1 MNHEY, CDR2 SVGEGT. The CDR3 length is 18 residues. CDR3 amino acids: CASSISSDSGGSYNEQFF.